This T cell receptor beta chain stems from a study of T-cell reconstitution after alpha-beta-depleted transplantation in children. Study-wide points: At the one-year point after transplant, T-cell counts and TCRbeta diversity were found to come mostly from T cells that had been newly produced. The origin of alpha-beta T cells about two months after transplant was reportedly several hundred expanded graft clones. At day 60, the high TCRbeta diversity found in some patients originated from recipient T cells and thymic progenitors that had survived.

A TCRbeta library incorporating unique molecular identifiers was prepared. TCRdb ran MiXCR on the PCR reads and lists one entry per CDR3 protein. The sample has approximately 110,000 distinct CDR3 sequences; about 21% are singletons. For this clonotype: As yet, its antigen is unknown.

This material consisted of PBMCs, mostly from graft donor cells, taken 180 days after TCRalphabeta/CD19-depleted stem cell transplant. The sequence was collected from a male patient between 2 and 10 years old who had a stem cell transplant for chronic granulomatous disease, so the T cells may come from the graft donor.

CDR3: CASSSSGTGPNEQFF. DNA for the CDR3: TGTGCCAGCAGTTCCTCCGGGACAGGGCCCAATGAGCAGTTCTTC. The genes are TRBV12-3 or TRBV12-4 and TRBJ2-1; 9 bases agree with TRBD1. The V segment lost 4 bases and the J segment 6 bases; nucleotides outside the gene matches: 7. This CDR3 has 15 residues.